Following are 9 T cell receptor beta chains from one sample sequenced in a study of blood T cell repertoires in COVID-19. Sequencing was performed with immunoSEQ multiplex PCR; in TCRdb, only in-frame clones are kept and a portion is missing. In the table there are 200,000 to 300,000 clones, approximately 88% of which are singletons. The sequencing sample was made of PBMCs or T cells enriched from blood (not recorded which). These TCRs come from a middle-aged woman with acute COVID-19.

DNA for the CDR3: TGTGCCAGCAGCTTTCGGAATTCACCCCTCCACTTT. Translating it yields CASSFRNSPLHF. V and J are TRBV7-2 and TRBJ1-6; no clear D gene. Germline CDR1 is SGHTA and CDR2 is FQGNSA. V lost 3 bases to trimming and J lost 7 bases, with 4 bases between them. The CDR3 is 12 amino acids.

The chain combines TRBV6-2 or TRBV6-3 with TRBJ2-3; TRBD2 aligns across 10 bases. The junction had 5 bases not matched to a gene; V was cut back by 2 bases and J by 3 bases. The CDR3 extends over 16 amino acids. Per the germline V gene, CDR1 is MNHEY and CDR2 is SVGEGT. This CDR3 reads CASSYLAGEETDTQYF. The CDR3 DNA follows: TGTGCCAGCAGTTACCTAGCGGGAGAGGAGACAGATACGCAGTATTTT.

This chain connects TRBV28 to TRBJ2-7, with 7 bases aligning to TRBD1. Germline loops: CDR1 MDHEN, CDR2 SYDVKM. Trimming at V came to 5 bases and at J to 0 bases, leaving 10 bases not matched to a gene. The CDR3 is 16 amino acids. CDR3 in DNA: TGTGCCAGCAGTCTACTGGGACAGCCGATCTCCTACGAGCAGTACTTC. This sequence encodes CASSLLGQPISYEQYF. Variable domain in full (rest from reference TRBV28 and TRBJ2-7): DVKVTQSSRYLVKRTGEKVFLECVQDMDHENMFWYRQDPGLGLRLIYFSYDVKMKEKGDIPEGYSVSREKKERFSLILESASTNQTSMYLCASSLLGQPISYEQYFGPGTRLTVT.

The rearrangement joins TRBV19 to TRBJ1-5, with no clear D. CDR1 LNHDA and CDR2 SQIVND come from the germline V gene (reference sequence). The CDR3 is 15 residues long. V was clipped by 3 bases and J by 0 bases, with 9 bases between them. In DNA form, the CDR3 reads TGTGCCAGTAGTATGGGGAGGGATAGCAATCAGCCCCAGCATTTT. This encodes CASSMGRDSNQPQHF.

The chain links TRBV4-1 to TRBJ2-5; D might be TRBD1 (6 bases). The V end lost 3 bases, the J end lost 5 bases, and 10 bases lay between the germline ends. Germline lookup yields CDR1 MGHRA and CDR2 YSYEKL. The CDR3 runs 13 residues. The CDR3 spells CASSQGQGETQYF. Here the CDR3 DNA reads TGCGCCAGCAGCCAGGGACAAGGCGAGACCCAGTACTTC.

In nucleotides, the CDR3 is TGTGCCTGGATTTCCTCACCCGGGACTAGCGGGACTTCCTACGAGCAGTACTTC. This encodes CAWISSPGTSGTSYEQYF. The gene calls are TRBV30 and TRBJ2-7, with 13 nucleotides matching TRBD2. Germline values: CDR1 GTSNPN, CDR2 SVGIG (reference sequence). The CDR3 is 18 amino acids. The ends lost 4 bases at V and 1 base at J; junction bases unmatched: 13.

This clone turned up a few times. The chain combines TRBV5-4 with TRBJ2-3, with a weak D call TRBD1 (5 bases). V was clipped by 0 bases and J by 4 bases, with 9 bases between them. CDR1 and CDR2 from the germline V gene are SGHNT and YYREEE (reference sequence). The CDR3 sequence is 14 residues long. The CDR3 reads CASSLDQGADTQYF. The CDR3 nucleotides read TGTGCCAGCAGCTTGGACCAGGGCGCAGATACGCAGTATTTT. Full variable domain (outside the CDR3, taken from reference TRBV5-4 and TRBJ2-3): ETGVTQSPTHLIKTRGQQVTLRCSSQSGHNTVSWYQQALGQGPQFIFQYYREEENGRGNFPPRFSGLQFPNYSSELNVNALELDDSALYLCASSLDQGADTQYFGPGTRLTVL.

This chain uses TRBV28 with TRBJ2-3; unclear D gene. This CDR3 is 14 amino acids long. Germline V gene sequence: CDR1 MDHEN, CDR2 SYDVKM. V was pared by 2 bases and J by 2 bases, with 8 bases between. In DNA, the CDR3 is TGTGCCAGCAGTTTAAGGCGGATCACAGATACGCAGTATTTT. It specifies CASSLRRITDTQYF.

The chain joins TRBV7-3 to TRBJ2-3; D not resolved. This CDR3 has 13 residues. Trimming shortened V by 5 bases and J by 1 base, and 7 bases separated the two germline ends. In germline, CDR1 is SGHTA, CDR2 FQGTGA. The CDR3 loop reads CASSPTGTDTQYF. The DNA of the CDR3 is TGTGCCAGCAGCCCAACTGGCACAGATACGCAGTATTTT.